The following is a T cell receptor beta chain sequence with its context. Its antigen remains unidentified. Nothing much larger sits one base from this clone, and base qualities are not available. This sample was taken from a study of shared clonotypes between healthy human individuals (dated by TCRdb to about 2020). At the level of the whole study: A couple of women and a few men aged 18 to 49 years were included in the cohort. Per donor, three plates each were used for CD4 naive and CD4 memory, two for CD8 naive, and one for CD8 memory. The study deeply sequenced blood TCR repertoires of about five healthy adults to estimate repertoire size and the extent of clonotype sharing between individuals. Different laboratories and diverse techniques were used to prepare libraries and sequence TCR repertoires, to increase sequencing depth and limit assay-specific biases. Leukapheresis yielded between about 0.85 and 10 billion PBMCs per donor. Broad study findings and their caveats: Pairwise subsampling indicated that sequencing depth was expected to affect the degree of clonotype sharing among donors. When a handful of donors were compared, the shared fraction of clonotypes was approximately 5% for naive CD4, more than 3% for naive CD8, more than 2% for memory CD4, and approximately 0.4% for memory CD8. Larger estimated clonotype richness was generally found for naive subsets than for memory subsets. Rarefaction of sorted-subset datasets indicated incomplete sequencing despite the large sequencing depth. Sampling was restricted to blood, and TCR repertoires in tissue are likely to differ from TCR repertoires in blood. Higher generation probabilities were observed for clonotypes shared by all four sorted-subset donors than for non-shared clonotypes. Because the study included a small number of donors, the genetic and exposure-history diversity represented was limited.

Using the deep immunoSEQ assay, multiplex PCR amplified TCR CDR3 regions from genomic DNA. Extracted genomic DNA from each cell subset was distributed evenly across all wells of several immunoSEQ 96-well plates, and each plate was treated as a replicate. Each replicate PCR for sorted subsets received approximately 200 ng genomic DNA, equal to about 30,000 T cell genomes. Purified libraries were quantified with a Qubit 3.0 fluorometer, sized on a Bioanalyzer 2100, and re-quantified with the KAPA Library Quantification kit. Every immunoSEQ 96-well plate was sequenced on a dedicated single-read 150-cycle Illumina NextSeq 550 flow cell. As for how the authors treated the data: Because the immunoSEQ output held only junctional sequences and lacked quality scores, the filtering could not match the filtering applied to full-length reads. Sequences were annotated with PyIR, a Python wrapper for IgBLAST v1.9, using IMGT germline references to assign V/J genes and CDR3. Any read was removed if the V/J assignment was weak (E-value above 1e-6), the CDR3 was missing, or the read contained stop codons, out-of-frame junctions, or ambiguous translated residues. A V3J clonotype was defined by an identical inferred V gene, J gene, and CDR3 amino acid sequence. Percentage overlap between repertoires was computed as shared unique clonotypes divided by the size of the smaller repertoire. Richness of each repertoire was evaluated using RTK rarefaction, the Chao1 estimator, and Recon v2.1 estimates of unobserved clonotypes. Generation probabilities for all TCRbeta clonotypes obtained by the gDNA method from a few donors were computed using OLGA. Not all clones reach the TCRdb copy of this immuneACCESS table, which keeps in-frame sequences only. Checked studies attribute under half of the gap to unresolved V genes and leave the rest unexplained. V and J calls plus clone size are reproduced from that table; the DNA served to infer D and trimming. The sample table shows roughly 810,000 clones, and roughly 96% are seen once. Of the sample, under 0.25% is held by the ten largest clones.

The CDR3 sequence holds 14 residues, the cysteine and phenylalanine included. Only the CDR3 portion is preserved as DNA: 42 bases, with reading frame beginning at the first base. CDR1 and CDR2 were assigned from the germline V gene as SNHLY and FYNNEI. V loses 6 bases at its end and J loses 7 bases; junction bases beyond the gene matches: 9. For the CD8 naive samples, CD45RO-negative cells were positively selected for CCR7, yielding a CD45RA+CCR7+ population from which TemRA cells were excluded. Donors were healthy HIV-negative adults with no recently reported acute infections or vaccinations. Only Caucasian adults living in Nashville, Tennessee, USA were represented among the donors. Blood was collected by leukapheresis, and PBMCs were isolated by Ficoll-Histopaque density gradient centrifugation and then cryopreserved in liquid nitrogen vapor phase. Analytical flow cytometry was used to check the purity and quantity of every magnetically sorted T cell population. Each sorted fraction had its genomic DNA isolated and then quantified by UV absorbance on a Nanodrop 2000c.

The TCR sequence derives from a man aged 25 to 40 in good health. The specimen was naive CD8+ T cells sorted from blood. The cell subset or site label here, explained by the study, means: CD45RA+CCR7+. The rearrangement joined TRBV2 to TRBJ2-7, and TRBD2 matches 10 of the central bases. The nucleotide sequence reads as follows: TGTGCCAGCAGCCCAGTTAGCGGGAGGTTTGAGCAGTACTTC. This codes for CASSPVSGRFEQYF.